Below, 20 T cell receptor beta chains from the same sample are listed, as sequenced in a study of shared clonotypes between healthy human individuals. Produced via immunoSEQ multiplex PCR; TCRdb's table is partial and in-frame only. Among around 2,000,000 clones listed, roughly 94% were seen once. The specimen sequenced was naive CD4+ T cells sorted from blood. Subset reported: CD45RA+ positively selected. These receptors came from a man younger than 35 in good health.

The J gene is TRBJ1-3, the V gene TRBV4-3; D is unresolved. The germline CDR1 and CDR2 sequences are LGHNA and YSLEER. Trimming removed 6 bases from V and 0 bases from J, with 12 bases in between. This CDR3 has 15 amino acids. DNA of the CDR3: TGCGCCAGCAGTCAGGTCGCATTCTCTGGAAACACCATATATTTT. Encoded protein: CASSQVAFSGNTIYF.

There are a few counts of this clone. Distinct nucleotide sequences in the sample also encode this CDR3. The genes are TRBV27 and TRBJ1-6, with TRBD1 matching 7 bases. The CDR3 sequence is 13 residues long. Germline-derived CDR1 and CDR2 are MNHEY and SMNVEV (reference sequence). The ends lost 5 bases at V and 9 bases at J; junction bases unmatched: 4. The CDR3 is CASSPDRVSPLHF. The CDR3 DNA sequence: TGTGCCAGCAGTCCCGACAGGGTTTCACCCCTCCACTTT.

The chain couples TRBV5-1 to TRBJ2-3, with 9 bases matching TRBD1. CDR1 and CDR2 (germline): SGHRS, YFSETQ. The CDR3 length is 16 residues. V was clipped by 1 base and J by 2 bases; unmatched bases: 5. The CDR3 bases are TGCGCCAGCAGCTTGCCCGGGACAGGGTCCACAGATACGCAGTATTTT. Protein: CASSLPGTGSTDTQYF.

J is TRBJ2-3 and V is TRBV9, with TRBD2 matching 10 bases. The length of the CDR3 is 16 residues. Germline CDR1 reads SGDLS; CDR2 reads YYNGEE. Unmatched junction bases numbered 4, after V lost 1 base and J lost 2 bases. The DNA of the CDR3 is TGTGCCAGCAGCGTAAGCGGGGGGGGTCCCACAGATACGCAGTATTTT. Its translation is CASSVSGGGPTDTQYF.

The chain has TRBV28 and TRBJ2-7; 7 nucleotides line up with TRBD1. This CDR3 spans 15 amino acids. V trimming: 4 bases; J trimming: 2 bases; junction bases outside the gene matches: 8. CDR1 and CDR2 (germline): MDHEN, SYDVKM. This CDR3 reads CASSSSPRGTYEQYF. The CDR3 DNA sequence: TGTGCCAGCAGTTCCTCCCCCAGGGGGACCTACGAGCAGTACTTC.

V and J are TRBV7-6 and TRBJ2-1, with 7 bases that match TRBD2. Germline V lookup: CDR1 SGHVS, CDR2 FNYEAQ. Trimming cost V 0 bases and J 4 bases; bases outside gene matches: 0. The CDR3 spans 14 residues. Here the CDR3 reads CASSLAGGYNEQFF. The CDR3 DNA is TGTGCCAGCAGCTTAGCGGGAGGGTACAATGAGCAGTTCTTC.

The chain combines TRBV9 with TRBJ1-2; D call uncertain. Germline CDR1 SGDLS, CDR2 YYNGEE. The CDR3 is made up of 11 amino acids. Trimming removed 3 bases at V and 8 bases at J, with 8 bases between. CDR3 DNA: TGTGCCAGCAGCGCCCCCAGGGGCTACACCTTC. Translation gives CASSAPRGYTF.

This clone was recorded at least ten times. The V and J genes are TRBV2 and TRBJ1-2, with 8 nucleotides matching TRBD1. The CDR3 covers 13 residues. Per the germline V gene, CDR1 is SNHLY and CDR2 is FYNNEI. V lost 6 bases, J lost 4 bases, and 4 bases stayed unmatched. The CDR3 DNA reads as TGTGCCAGCAGGTCGACAGGGGTCTATGGCTACACCTTC. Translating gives CASRSTGVYGYTF.

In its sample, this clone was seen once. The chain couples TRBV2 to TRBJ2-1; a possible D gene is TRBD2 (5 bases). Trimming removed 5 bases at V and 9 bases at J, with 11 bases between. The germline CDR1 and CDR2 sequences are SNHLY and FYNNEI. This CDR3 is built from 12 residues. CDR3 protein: CASSPGAGEQFF. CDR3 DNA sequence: TGTGCCAGCAGTCCAGGTGCGGGTGAGCAGTTCTTC.

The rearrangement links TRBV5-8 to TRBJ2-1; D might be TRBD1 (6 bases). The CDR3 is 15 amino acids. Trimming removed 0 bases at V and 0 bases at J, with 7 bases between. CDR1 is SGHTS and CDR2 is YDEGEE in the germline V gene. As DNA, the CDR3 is TGTGCCAGCAGCTTGGGACAGGCCTCCTACAATGAGCAGTTCTTC. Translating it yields CASSLGQASYNEQFF.

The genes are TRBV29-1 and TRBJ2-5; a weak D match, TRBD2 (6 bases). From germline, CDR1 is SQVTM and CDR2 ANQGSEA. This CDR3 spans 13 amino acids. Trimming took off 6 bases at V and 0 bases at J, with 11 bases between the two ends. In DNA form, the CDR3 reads TGCAGCGTCGCGGGACGGAACCAAGAGACCCAGTACTTC. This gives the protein CSVAGRNQETQYF.

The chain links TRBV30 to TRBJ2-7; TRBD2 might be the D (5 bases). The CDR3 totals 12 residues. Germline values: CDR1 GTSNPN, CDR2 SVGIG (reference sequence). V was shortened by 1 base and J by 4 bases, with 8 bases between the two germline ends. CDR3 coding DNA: TGTGCCTGGAGTGATTCGGGGTACGAGCAGTACTTC. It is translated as CAWSDSGYEQYF.

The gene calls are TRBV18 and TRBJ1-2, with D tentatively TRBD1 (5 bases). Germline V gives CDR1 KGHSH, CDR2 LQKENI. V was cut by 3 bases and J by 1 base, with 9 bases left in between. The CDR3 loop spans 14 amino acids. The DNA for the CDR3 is TGTGCCAGCTCACCCCAGGGTGTTAACTATGGCTACACCTTC. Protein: CASSPQGVNYGYTF.

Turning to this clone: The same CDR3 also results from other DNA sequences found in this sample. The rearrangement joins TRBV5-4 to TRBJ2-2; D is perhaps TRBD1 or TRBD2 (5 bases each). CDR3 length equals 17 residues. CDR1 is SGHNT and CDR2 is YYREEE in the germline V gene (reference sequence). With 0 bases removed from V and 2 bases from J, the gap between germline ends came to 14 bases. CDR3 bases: TGTGCCAGCAGCTTGGCGGGTTCCGGGGCTAACACCGGGGAGCTGTTTTTT. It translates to CASSLAGSGANTGELFF.

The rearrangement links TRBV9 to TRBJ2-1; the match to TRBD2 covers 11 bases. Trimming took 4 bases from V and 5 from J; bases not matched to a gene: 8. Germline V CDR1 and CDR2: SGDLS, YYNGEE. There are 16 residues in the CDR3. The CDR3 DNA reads TGTGCCAGCAGCCCCCGACTAGCGGGAATCGACAATGAGCAGTTCTTC. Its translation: CASSPRLAGIDNEQFF.

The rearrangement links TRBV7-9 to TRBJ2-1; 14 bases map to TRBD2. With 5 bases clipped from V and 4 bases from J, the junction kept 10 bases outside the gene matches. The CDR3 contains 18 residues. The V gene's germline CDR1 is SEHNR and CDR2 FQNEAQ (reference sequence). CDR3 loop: CASSPRLAGGPEYNEQFF. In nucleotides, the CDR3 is TGTGCCAGCAGCCCCCGACTAGCGGGGGGGCCTGAGTACAATGAGCAGTTCTTC.

The CDR3 reads CASSYRQGYEQYF. In nucleotides, the CDR3 is TGTGCCAGCAGCTACCGACAGGGGTACGAGCAGTACTTC. The V call is TRBV5-4, the J call TRBJ2-7, with TRBD1 matching over 8 bases. The germline V gene has CDR1 SGHNT and CDR2 YYREEE (reference sequence). Trimming removed 3 bases from V and 4 bases from J; junction bases left unmatched: 3. This CDR3 spans 13 amino acids.

CDR3 sequence (DNA): TGTGCCAGCAGCCCCTCAGCCGGGACTAGCGTTGGCGAGCAGTACTTC. Translation: CASSPSAGTSVGEQYF. This chain joins TRBV9 and TRBJ2-7; 10 bases map to TRBD2. The germline CDR1 and CDR2 sequences are SGDLS and YYNGEE. The length of the CDR3 is 16 residues. Trimming took 4 bases from V and 6 from J; bases not matched to a gene: 13.

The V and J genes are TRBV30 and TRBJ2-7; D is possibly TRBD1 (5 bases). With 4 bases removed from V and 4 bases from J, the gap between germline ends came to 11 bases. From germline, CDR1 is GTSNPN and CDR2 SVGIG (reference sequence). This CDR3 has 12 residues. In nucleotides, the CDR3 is TGTGCCTGGACAGGGAATGGGTACGAGCAGTACTTC. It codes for CAWTGNGYEQYF.

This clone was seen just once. The CDR3 is CASSPQGTSYEQYF. The CDR3, as DNA: TGTGCCAGCAGCCCGCAGGGTACCTCCTACGAGCAGTACTTC. The V gene is TRBV7-2, the J gene TRBJ2-7, with a possible D match to TRBD1 (5 bases). Germline loops: CDR1 SGHTA, CDR2 FQGNSA. The CDR3 covers 14 residues. The ends were cut back, 5 bases at V and 0 bases at J, with 11 bases in the middle.